These 2 T cell receptor beta chains were all obtained from the same sample, sequenced in a study of blood T cell repertoires in COVID-19. Libraries were prepared by immunoSEQ multiplex PCR; TCRdb keeps only in-frame clonotypes and omits some of them. This sample carries 200,000 to 250,000 clones, roughly nine tenths of them seen once, and the ten largest clones take roughly 10%. Sequencing used peripheral blood. The receptors were gathered from a woman in her fifties or sixties with COVID-19, enrolled during active disease.

The rearrangement joins TRBV19 to TRBJ2-2; the match to TRBD1 covers 11 bases. Losses at the gene ends were 9 bases for V and 6 bases for J; bases not matched to a gene: 9. The CDR3 extends over 15 amino acids. CDR1 and CDR2 (germline): LNHDA, SQIVND (reference sequence). DNA for the CDR3: TGTGCCAGCAAACCGGGACAGGGGGTTGCCGGGGAGCTGTTTTTT. Amino acid sequence: CASKPGQGVAGELFF.

CDR3: CASSLTGTGNQPQHF. In nucleotides, the CDR3 is TGTGCCAGCAGCTTAACCGGGACAGGGAACCAGCCCCAGCATTTT. V usage is TRBV7-2 and J usage is TRBJ1-5, with 9 bases that match TRBD1. The ends lost 2 bases at V and 7 bases at J; junction bases unmatched: 6. The CDR3 is 15 residues long. From germline, CDR1 is SGHTA and CDR2 FQGNSA.